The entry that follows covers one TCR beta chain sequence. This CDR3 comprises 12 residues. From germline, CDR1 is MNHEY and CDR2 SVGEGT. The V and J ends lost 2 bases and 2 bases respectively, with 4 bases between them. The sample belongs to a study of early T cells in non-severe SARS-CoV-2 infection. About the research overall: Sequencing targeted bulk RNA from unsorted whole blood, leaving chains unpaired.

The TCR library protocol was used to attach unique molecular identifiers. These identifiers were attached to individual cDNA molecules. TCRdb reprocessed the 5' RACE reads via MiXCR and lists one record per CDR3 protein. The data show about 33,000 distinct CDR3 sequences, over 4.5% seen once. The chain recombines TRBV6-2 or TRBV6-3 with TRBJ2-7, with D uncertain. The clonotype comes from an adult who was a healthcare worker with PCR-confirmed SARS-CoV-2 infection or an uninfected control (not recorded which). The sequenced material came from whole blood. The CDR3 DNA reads TGTGCCAGCAGTTACCCGACCTACGAGCAGTACTTC. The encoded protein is CASSYPTYEQYF.